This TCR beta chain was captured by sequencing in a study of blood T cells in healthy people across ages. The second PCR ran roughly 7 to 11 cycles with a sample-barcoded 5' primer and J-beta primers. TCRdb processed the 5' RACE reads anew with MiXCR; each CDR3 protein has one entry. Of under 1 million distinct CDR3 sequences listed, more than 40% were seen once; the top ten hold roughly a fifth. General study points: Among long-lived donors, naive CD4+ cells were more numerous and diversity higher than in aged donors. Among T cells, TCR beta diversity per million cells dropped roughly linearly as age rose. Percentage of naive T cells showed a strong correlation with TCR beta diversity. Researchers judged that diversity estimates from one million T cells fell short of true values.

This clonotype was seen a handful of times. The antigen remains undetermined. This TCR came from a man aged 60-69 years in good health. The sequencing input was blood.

The CDR3 protein is CASTAGSGGAHNEQFF. CDR3 in DNA: TGTGCCAGCACCGCTGGAAGCGGGGGGGCCCACAATGAGCAGTTCTTC. J is TRBJ2-1 and V is TRBV3-1; 10 bases line up with TRBD2. Trimming at V came to 7 bases and at J to 5 bases, leaving 11 bases not matched to a gene. The V gene's germline CDR1 is LGHDT and CDR2 YNNKEL (reference sequence). CDR3 length equals 16 residues.